This T cell receptor (beta chain) was captured by sequencing in a study of early T cells in non-severe SARS-CoV-2 infection. V was pared by 0 bases and J by 6 bases, with 15 bases between. The CDR3 is 16 amino acids. Germline CDR1 is SGHAT and CDR2 is FQNNGV. TCRdb processed the 5' RACE reads anew with MiXCR; each CDR3 protein has one entry. The table records tens of thousands of distinct CDR3 sequences, approximately 12% of them present only once. This clonotype has ten or more counts. The TCR sequence derives from an adult who was a healthcare worker with PCR-confirmed SARS-CoV-2 infection or an uninfected control (not recorded which). The chain joins TRBV11-2 to TRBJ2-1; a weak D match, TRBD2 (6 bases). The sample was whole blood, taken at baseline. The CDR3 loop is CASSLDRRGLGNEQFF. CDR3 nucleotide sequence: TGTGCCAGCAGCTTAGATAGGAGGGGCCTCGGCAATGAGCAGTTCTTC.